The clone carrying this TCR beta chain was found many times. This specimen belongs to a study of read filtering for tumor transcriptome and immune sequencing. From 350 to 500 ng of RNA, a library with molecular barcoded alpha/delta and beta/gamma adaptors was made. TCRdb called the reads again in MiXCR, with one record for every CDR3 protein. The data hold under 80,000 distinct CDR3 sequences, with roughly a fifth observed a single time. The CDR3 totals 13 residues. Trimming stripped 2 bases from V and 4 bases from J, with 9 bases between. CDR1 is DFQATT, CDR2 SNEGSKA, per germline (reference sequence).

The sample comprised a population of CD138-negative cells sorted from bone marrow. This TCR came from a donor at least 40 years old with multiple myeloma. The chain is built from TRBV20-1 and TRBJ2-1, with a weak D call TRBD1 (6 bases). As DNA, the CDR3 is TGCAGTGCTAGACTGGACAGTTACAATGAGCAGTTCTTC. Translated: CSARLDSYNEQFF.